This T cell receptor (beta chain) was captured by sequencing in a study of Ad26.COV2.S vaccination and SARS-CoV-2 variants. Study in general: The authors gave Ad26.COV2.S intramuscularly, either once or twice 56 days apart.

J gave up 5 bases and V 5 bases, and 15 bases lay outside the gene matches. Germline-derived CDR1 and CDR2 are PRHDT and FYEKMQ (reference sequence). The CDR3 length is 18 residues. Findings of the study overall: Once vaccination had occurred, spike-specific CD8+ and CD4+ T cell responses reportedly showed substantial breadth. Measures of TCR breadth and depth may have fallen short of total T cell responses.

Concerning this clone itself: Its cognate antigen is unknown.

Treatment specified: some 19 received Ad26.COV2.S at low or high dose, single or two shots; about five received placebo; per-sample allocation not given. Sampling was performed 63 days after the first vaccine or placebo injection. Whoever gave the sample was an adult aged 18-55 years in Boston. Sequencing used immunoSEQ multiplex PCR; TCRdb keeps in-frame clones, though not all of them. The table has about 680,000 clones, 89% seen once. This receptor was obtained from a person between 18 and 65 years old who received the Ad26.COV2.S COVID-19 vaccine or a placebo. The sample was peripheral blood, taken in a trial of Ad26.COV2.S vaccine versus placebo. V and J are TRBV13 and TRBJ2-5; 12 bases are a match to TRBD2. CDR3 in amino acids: CASSPEKTSGGGWETQYF. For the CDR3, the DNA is TGTGCCAGCAGCCCTGAAAAGACTAGCGGGGGAGGTTGGGAGACCCAGTACTTC.